This passage covers 6 T cell receptor beta chains from one sample sequenced in a study of beta chain features in type 1 diabetes. The whole isolated RNA underwent reverse transcription, so sequencing captured expressed TCRB transcripts. Assay: immunoSEQ multiplex PCR; the TCRdb copy retains only in-frame clones and omits some. The sample records roughly 350,000 clones, approximately 10% being singletons. The sample taken for sequencing was naive CD4+ T cells from blood. The receptors were gathered from a woman between 25 and 40 years old in good health.

As concerns this clone: One end of the junction does not line up with germline, which may come from a read error. The chain combines TRBV28 with TRBJ2-1, with 8 bases that match TRBD2. The CDR3 is 9 amino acids. CDR1 is MDHEN, CDR2 SYDVKM, per germline. The CDR3 spells CASSPGLVF. CDR3 in DNA: TGTGCCAGCAGTCCGGGACTAGTCTTC.

This clone was seen only a few times. The J gene is TRBJ1-1, the V gene TRBV29-1; D gene ambiguous. Germline CDR1 and CDR2: SQVTM and ANQGSEA. V was pared by 4 bases and J by 6 bases, with 15 bases between. CDR3 length equals 13 residues. The CDR3 DNA follows: TGCAGCGTTGCTCAGAGGCATCGAGCTGAAGCTTTCTTT. Amino acids: CSVAQRHRAEAFF.

The chain employs TRBV4-3 and TRBJ2-3; 8 nucleotides align to TRBD1. Trimming removed 1 base from V and 0 bases from J; junction bases left unmatched: 6. This CDR3 contains 17 residues. Germline V gene sequence: CDR1 LGHNA, CDR2 YSLEER. CDR3 nucleotides: TGCGCCAGCAGCCAAGGAGGGACAGGTCCTAGCACAGATACGCAGTATTTT. Its translation: CASSQGGTGPSTDTQYF.

This sequence joins TRBV6-1 and TRBJ2-3; 10 nucleotides match TRBD2. Germline values: CDR1 MNHNS, CDR2 SASEGT. The CDR3 is 16 residues long. With V trimmed by 3 bases and J by 2 bases, 5 bases remained unmatched. In DNA form, the CDR3 reads TGTGCCAGCAGTGATCAGGGACTAGCGAACACAGATACGCAGTATTTT. This encodes CASSDQGLANTDTQYF.

This clone was counted between two and nine times. The chain couples TRBV28 to TRBJ2-5; D call uncertain. V lost 5 bases to trimming and J lost 4 bases, with 11 bases between them. The CDR3 length is 13 residues. Germline V CDR1 and CDR2: MDHEN, SYDVKM. CDR3 sequence (DNA): TGTGCCAGCAGTCCAACTGCAGGAGAGACCCAGTACTTC. Residues: CASSPTAGETQYF.

This clone was picked up a small number of times. J is TRBJ2-1 and V is TRBV28; TRBD2 matches at 7 bases. Trimming took 1 base from V and 4 from J; bases not matched to a gene: 4. The CDR3 has 15 amino acids. CDR1 and CDR2 from the germline V gene are MDHEN and SYDVKM. In nucleotides, the CDR3 is TGTGCCAGCAGTTTATCTCCCGGGAGGTACAATGAGCAGTTCTTC. Amino acid sequence: CASSLSPGRYNEQFF.